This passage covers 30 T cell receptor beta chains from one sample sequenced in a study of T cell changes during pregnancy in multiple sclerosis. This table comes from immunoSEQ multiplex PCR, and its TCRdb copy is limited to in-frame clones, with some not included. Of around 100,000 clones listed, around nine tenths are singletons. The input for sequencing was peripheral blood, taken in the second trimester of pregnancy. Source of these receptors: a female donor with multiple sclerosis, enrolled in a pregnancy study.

This CDR3 is CAISELAGYTDTQYF. As DNA, the CDR3 is TGTGCCATCAGTGAACTAGCGGGATATACAGATACGCAGTATTTT. The V call is TRBV10-3, the J call TRBJ2-3; 10 nucleotides line up with TRBD2. The CDR3 runs 15 residues. After removal of 3 bases from V and 3 bases from J, the junction contained 3 bases not matched to a gene. Germline V gives CDR1 ENHRY, CDR2 SYGVKD.

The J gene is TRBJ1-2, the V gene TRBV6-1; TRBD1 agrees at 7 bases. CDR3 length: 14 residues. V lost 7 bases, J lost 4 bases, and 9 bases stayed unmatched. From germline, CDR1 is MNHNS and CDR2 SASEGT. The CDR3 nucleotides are TGTGCCAGCAATCAGGACAGGACGCCCTATGGCTACACCTTC. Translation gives CASNQDRTPYGYTF.

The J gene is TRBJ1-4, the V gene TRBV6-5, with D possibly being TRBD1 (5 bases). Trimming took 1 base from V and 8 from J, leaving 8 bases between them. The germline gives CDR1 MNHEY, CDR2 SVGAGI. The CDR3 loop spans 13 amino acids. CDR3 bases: TGTGCCAGCAGTTACTGGGGGGGAGAAAAACTGTTTTTT. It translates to CASSYWGGEKLFF.

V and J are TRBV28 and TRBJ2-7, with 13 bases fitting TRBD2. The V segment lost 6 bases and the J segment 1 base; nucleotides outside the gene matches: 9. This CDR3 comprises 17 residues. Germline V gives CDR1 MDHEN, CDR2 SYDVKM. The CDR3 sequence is CASSELAGGPRSYEQYF. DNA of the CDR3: TGTGCCAGCAGCGAACTAGCGGGAGGGCCGAGGTCCTACGAGCAGTACTTC.

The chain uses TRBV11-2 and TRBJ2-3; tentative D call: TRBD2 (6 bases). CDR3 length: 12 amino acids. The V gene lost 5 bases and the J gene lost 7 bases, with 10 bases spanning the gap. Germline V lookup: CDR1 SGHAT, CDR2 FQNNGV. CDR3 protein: CASSGGRNTQYF. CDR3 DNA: TGTGCCAGCAGCGGGGGGAGAAATACGCAGTATTTT. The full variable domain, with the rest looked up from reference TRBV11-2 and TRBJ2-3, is EAGVAQSPRYKIIEKRQSVAFWCNPISGHATLYWYQQILGQGPKLLIQFQNNGVVDDSQLPKDRFSAERLKGVDSTLKIQPAKLEDSAVYLCASSGGRNTQYFGPGTRLTVL.

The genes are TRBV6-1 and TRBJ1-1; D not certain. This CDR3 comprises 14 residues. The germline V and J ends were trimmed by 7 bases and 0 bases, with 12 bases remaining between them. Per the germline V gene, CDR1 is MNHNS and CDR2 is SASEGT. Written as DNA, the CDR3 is TGTGCCAGCACGGCGGGGATCATGAACACTGAAGCTTTCTTT. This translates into CASTAGIMNTEAFF.

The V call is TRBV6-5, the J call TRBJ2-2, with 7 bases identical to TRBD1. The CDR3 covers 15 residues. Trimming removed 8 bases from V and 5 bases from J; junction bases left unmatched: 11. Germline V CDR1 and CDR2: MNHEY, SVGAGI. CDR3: CASGTGTEGTGELFF. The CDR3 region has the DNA TGTGCCAGCGGCACCGGGACAGAAGGGACCGGGGAGCTGTTTTTT.

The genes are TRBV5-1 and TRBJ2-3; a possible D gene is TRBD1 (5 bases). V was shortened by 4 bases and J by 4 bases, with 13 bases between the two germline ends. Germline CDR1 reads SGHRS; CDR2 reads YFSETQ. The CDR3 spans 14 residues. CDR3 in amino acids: CASSPQVTPDTQYF. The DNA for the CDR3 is TGCGCCAGCAGCCCACAGGTAACTCCAGATACGCAGTATTTT.

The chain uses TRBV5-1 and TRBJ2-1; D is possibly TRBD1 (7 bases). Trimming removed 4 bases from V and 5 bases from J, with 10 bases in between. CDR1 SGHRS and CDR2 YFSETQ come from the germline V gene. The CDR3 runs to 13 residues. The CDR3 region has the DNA TGCGCCAGCAGCGCGGGACAGAACAATGAGCAGTTCTTC. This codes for CASSAGQNNEQFF.

CDR3 DNA: TGTGCCAGTGGAAACGGACAGCATCACCGGAACACTGAAGCTTTCTTT. This gives the protein CASGNGQHHRNTEAFF. The chain has TRBV19 and TRBJ1-1, with D possibly TRBD1 on 6 matching bases. The CDR3 contains 16 residues. The germline V and J ends were trimmed by 8 bases and 1 base, with 20 bases remaining between them. Germline V lookup: CDR1 LNHDA, CDR2 SQIVND (reference sequence).

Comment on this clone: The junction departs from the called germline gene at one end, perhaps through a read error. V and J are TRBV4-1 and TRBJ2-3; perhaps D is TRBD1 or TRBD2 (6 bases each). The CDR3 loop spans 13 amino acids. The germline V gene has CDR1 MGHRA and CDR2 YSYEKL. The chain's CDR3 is CASTQGGPDTQYF. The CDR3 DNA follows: TGCGCCAGCACCCAAGGGGGGCCAGATACGCAGTATTTT.

CDR3 sequence reads: CASSESRGEQYF. The CDR3, as DNA: TGCGCCAGCAGTGAGTCCAGGGGCGAGCAGTACTTC. This sequence joins TRBV10-1 and TRBJ2-7; TRBD1 is a possible D gene (6 bases). Between the trimmed V and J ends, which lost 0 bases and 6 bases, there was a span of 6 bases. This CDR3 spans 12 amino acids. Germline V gives CDR1 WNHNN, CDR2 SYGVQD (reference sequence).

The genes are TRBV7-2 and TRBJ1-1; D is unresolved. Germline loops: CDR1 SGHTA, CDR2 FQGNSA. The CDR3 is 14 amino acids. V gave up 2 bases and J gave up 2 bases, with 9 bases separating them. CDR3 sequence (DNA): TGTGCCAGCAGCTTAAACTTCCCCAACACTGAAGCTTTCTTT. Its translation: CASSLNFPNTEAFF.

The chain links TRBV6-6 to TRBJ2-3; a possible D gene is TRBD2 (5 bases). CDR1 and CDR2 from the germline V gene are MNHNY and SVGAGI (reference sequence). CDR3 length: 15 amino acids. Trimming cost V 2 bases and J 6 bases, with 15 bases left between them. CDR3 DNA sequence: TGTGCCAGCAGTTACGAGTCGGGGATCTACGATACGCAGTATTTT. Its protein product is CASSYESGIYDTQYF.

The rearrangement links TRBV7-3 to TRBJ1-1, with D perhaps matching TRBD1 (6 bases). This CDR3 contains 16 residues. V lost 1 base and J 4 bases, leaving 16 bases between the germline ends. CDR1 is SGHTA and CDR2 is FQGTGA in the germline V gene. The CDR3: CASSLRFSAGATEAFF. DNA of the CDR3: TGTGCCAGCAGCTTAAGGTTCAGTGCGGGGGCCACTGAAGCTTTCTTT.

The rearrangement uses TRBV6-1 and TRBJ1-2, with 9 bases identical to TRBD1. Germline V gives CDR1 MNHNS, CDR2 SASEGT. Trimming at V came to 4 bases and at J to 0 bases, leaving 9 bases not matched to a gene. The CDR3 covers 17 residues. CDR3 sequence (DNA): TGTGCCAGCAGTGCCCTTGGGACAGGGCGAACTAACTATGGCTACACCTTC. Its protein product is CASSALGTGRTNYGYTF.

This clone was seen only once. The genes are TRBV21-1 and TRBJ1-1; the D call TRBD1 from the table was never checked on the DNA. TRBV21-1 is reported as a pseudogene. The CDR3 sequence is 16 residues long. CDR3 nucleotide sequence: TGTGCCAGCATCCGGGACAGGGAGAGGGTGAACACTGAAGCTTTCTTT. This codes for CASIRDRERVNTEAFF.

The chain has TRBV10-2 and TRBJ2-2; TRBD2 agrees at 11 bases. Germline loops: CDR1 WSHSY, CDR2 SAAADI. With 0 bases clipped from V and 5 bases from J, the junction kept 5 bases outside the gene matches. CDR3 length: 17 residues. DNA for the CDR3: TGCGCCAGCAGTGAGTCCCAGACTAGCGGGGATACCGGGGAGCTGTTTTTT. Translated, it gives CASSESQTSGDTGELFF.

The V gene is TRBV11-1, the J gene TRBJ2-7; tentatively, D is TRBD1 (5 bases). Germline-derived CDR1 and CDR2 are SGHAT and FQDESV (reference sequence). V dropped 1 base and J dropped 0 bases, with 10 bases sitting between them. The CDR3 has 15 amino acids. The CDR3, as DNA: TGTGCCAGCAGCTTAGGGCAGGGCGGCTCCTACGAGCAGTACTTC. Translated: CASSLGQGGSYEQYF.

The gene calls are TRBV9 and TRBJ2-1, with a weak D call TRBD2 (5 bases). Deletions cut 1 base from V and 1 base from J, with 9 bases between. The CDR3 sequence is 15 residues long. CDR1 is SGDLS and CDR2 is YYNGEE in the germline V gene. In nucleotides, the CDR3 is TGTGCCAGCAGCGTACTAGAGGGTTCCTACAATGAGCAGTTCTTC. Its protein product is CASSVLEGSYNEQFF.

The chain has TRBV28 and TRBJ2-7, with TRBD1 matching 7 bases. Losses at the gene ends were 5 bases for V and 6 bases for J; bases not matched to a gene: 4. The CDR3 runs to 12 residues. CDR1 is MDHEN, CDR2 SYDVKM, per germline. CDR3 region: CASSGDSSEQYF. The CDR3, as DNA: TGTGCCAGCAGTGGGGACAGCTCCGAGCAGTACTTC.

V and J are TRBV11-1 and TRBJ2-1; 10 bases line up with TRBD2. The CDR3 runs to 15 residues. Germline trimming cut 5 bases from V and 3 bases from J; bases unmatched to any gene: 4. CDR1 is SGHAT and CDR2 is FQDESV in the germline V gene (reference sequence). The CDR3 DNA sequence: TGTGCCAGCAGCAAAAGCGGGGGGGACTACAATGAGCAGTTCTTC. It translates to CASSKSGGDYNEQFF.

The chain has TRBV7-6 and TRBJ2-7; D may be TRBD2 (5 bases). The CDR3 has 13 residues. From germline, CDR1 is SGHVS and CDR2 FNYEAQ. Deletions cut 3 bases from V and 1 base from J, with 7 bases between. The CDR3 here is CASSLDFSYEQYF. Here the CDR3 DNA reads TGTGCCAGCAGCTTGGACTTTTCCTACGAGCAGTACTTC.

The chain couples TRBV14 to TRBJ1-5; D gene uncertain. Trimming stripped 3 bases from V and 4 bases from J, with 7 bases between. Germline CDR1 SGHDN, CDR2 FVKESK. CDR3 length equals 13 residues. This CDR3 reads CASSQRENQPQHF. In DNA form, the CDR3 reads TGTGCCAGCAGCCAGAGGGAGAATCAGCCCCAGCATTTT.

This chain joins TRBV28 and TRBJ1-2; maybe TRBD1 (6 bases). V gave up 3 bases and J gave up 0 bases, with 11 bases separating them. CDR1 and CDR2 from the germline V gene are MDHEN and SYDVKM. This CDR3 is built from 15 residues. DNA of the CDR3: TGTGCCAGCAGTTTTGGCAGGGGACCTAACTATGGCTACACCTTC. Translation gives CASSFGRGPNYGYTF.

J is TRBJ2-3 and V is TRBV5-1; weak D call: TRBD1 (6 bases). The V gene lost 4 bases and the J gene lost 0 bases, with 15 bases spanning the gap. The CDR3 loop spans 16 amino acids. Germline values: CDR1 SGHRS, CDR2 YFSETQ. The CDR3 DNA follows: TGCGCCAGCAGCCAGGACGGACAGTTAAGCACAGATACGCAGTATTTT. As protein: CASSQDGQLSTDTQYF.

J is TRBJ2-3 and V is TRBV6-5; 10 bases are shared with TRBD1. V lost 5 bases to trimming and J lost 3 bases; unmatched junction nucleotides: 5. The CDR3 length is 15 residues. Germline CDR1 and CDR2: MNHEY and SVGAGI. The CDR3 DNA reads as TGTGCCAGCAGTGCCGGGACAGGGGTTACAGATACGCAGTATTTT. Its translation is CASSAGTGVTDTQYF.

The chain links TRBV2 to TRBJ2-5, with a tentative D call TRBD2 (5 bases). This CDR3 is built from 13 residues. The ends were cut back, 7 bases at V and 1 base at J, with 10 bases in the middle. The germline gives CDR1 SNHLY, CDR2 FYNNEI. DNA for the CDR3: TGTGCCAGCAAGGGCGAGGGCCAAGAGACCCAGTACTTC. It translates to CASKGEGQETQYF.

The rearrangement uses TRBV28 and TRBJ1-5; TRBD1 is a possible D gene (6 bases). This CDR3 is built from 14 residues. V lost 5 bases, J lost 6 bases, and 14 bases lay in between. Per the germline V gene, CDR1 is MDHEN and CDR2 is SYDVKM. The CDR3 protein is CASSNTGKSQPQHF. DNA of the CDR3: TGTGCCAGCAGTAATACAGGGAAGAGTCAGCCCCAGCATTTT.

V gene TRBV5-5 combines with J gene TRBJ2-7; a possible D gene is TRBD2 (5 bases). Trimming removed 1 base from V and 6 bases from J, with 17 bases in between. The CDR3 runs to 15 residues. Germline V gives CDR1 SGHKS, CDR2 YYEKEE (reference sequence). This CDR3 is CASSLRPGIATEQYF. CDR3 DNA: TGTGCCAGCAGCTTGCGGCCGGGGATCGCTACCGAGCAGTACTTC.